This T cell receptor (beta chain) was sequenced during a study of CD8+CD57+ T cells in acquired aplastic anemia. For the study at large: Each DNA sample taken from sorted CD4+ and CD8+ cells came to about 3 ug on average.

Germline CDR1 SGDLS, CDR2 YYNGEE. The CDR3 is 15 amino acids. With V trimmed by 3 bases and J by 6 bases, 9 bases remained unmatched. Patients chosen for sequencing had shown CD8+CD57+ cell expansion by flow cytometry. Points on this clonotype: Its antigen is not known.

The template for TCR beta VDJ and CDR3 sequence profiling was genomic DNA. Via MiXCR, TCRdb re-called the reads, giving one row per CDR3 protein. The sample has roughly 250,000 distinct CDR3 sequences; around 45% are singletons. Study-wide points: Significant differences in CD8+ Simpson's diversity were not observed between patients and controls.

V and J are TRBV9 and TRBJ1-2, with 9 bases aligning to TRBD1. This sequence was found in a human donor with aplastic anemia. Material: sorted CD4+, CD8+, or CD8+CD57+ T cells (not recorded which) from PBMCs. In DNA form, the CDR3 reads TGTGCCAGCAGCGGGGCGCGGACAGGGGTTGATGGCTACACCTTC. Its translation: CASSGARTGVDGYTF.